This T cell receptor (beta chain) was sequenced during a study of shared clonotypes between healthy human individuals. The germline gives CDR1 MNHEY, CDR2 SMNVEV (reference sequence). The CDR3 length is 17 residues. Trimming at V came to 3 bases and at J to 2 bases, leaving 10 bases not matched to a gene. Here immunoSEQ multiplex PCR was the method, and the copy in TCRdb shows in-frame clones only, minus some. There are some 2.1 million clones in the sample; roughly 96% occur only once, and about 0.13% lies in the top ten. The specimen was naive CD4+ T cells sorted from blood. Documented subset: CD45RA+ positively selected. This TCR derives from a man younger than 35 in good health. V usage is TRBV27 and J usage is TRBJ2-7, with TRBD1 matching over 10 bases. The CDR3 sequence: CASSFNTAGTGAYEQYF. The DNA for the CDR3 is TGTGCCAGCAGTTTTAACACCGCCGGGACAGGGGCCTACGAGCAGTACTTC.